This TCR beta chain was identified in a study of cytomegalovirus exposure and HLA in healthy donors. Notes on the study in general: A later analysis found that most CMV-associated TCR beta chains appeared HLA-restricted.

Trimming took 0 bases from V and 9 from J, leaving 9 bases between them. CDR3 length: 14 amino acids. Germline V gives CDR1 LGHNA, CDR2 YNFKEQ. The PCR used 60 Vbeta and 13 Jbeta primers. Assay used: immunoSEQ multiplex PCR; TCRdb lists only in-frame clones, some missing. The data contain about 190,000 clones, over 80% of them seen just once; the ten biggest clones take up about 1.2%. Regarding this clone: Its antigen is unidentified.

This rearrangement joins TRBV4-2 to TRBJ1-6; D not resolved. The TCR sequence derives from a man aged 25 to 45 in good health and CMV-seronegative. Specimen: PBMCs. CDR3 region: CASSQDRGPSPLHF. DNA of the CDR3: TGTGCCAGCAGCCAAGATCGAGGCCCTTCACCCCTCCACTTT.